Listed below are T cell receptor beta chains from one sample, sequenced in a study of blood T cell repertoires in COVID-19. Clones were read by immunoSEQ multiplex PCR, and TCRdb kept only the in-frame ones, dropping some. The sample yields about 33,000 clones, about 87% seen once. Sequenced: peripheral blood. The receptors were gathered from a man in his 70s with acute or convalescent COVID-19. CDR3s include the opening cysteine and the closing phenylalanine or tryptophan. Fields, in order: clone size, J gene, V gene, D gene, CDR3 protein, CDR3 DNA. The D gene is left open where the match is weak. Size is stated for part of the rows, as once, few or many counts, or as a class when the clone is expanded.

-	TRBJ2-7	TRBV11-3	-	CASSPRQVPNEQYF	TGTGCCAGCAGCCCACGACAGGTCCCTAACGAGCAGTACTTC
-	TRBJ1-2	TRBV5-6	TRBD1	CASSLPSDRGGYTF	TGTGCCAGCAGCCTCCCATCGGACAGGGGCGGCTACACCTTC
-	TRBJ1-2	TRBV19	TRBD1	CASIRRDRGNYGYTF	TGTGCCAGTATTCGCCGGGACAGGGGAAACTATGGCTACACCTTC
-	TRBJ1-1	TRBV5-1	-	CASSLVSVNTEAFF	TGCGCCAGCAGCTTGGTCTCGGTGAACACTGAAGCTTTCTTT
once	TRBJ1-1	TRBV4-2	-	CASSQVTQGDTEAFF	TGTGCCAGCAGCCAAGTTACCCAGGGTGACACTGAAGCTTTCTTT
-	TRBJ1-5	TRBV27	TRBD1	CASSPTLQGWHQPQHF	TGTGCCAGCAGTCCTACCCTACAGGGGTGGCATCAGCCCCAGCATTTT
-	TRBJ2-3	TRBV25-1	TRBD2	CASSNSGGSTDTQYF	TGTGCCAGCAGTAATAGCGGGGGGAGCACAGATACGCAGTATTTT
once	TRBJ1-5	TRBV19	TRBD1	CASSLHGQGSQPQHF	TGTGCCAGTAGTCTCCACGGACAGGGAAGTCAGCCCCAGCATTTT
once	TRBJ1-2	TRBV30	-	CAWTELQKSRDGYTF	TGTGCCTGGACCGAGTTACAGAAATCGAGGGATGGCTACACCTTC
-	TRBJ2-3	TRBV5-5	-	CASSPGHRTDTQYF	TGTGCCAGCAGTCCCGGACACCGCACAGATACGCAGTATTTT
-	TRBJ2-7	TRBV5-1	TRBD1	CASNAGTGTYEQYF	TGCGCCAGCAACGCCGGGACAGGGACCTACGAGCAGTACTTC
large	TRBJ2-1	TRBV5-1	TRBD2	CASSLEASGRADNEQFF	TGCGCCAGCAGCTTGGAGGCTAGCGGGAGGGCTGATAATGAGCAGTTCTTC
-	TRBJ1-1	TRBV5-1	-	CASSILGGVATEAFF	TGCGCCAGCAGCATCCTTGGGGGGGTCGCCACTGAAGCTTTCTTT
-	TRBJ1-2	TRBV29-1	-	CSVEGGMSYGYTF	TGCAGCGTTGAGGGGGGGATGAGCTATGGCTACACCTTC
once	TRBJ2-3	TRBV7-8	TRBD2	CASSPPGGGPRLGTDTQYF	TGTGCCAGCAGCCCTCCGGGCGGGGGACCTCGACTGGGCACAGATACGCAGTATTTT
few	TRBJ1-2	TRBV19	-	CASSIGRVAYGYTF	TGTGCCAGTAGTATCGGCAGGGTGGCCTATGGCTACACCTTC
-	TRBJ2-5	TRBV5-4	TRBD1	CASSRMTGGETQYF	TGTGCCAGCAGCCGGATGACAGGGGGAGAGACCCAGTACTTC
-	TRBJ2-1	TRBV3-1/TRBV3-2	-	CASSQGLRNEQFF	TGTGCCAGCAGCCAAGGACTACGGAATGAGCAGTTCTTC
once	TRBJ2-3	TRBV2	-	CASSENGLHTDTQYF	TGTGCCAGCAGTGAGAATGGACTACACACAGATACGCAGTATTTT
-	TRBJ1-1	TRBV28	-	CASENSRGNTEAFF	TGTGCCAGCGAAAACAGCAGGGGAAACACTGAAGCTTTCTTT
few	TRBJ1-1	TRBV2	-	CASNAHSPGGNTEAFF	TGTGCCAGCAACGCCCACAGCCCGGGGGGGAACACTGAAGCTTTCTTT
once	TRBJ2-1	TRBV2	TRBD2	CASSEREAHHEQFF	TGTGCCAGCAGTGAGCGGGAGGCCCACCATGAGCAGTTCTTC
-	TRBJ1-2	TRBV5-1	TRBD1	CASSVGPGQANYGYTF	TGCGCCAGCAGCGTGGGCCCCGGACAGGCAAACTATGGCTACACCTTC
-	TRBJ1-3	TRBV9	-	CASSDRPSGNTIYF	TGTGCCAGCAGTGACAGGCCTTCTGGAAACACCATATATTTT
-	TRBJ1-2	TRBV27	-	CASSFSAGVGARGYTF	TGTGCCAGCAGTTTTAGCGCCGGGGTGGGGGCCCGGGGCTACACCTTC
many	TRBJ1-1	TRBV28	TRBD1	CASSLLNGQGNTEAFF	TGTGCCAGCAGTTTATTAAACGGACAGGGGAACACTGAAGCTTTCTTT
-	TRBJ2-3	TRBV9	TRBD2	CASSARPIRGADTQYF	TGTGCCAGCAGCGCCAGGCCCATACGGGGGGCAGATACGCAGTATTTT
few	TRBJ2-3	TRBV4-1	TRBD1	CASSEGQGITDTQYF	TGCGCCAGCAGCGAGGGACAGGGGATCACAGATACGCAGTATTTT
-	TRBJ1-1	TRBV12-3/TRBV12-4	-	CASSGFLDTEAFF	TGTGCCAGCAGTGGCTTTTTGGACACTGAAGCTTTCTTT
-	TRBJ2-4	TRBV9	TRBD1	CASSVEGTGGPWAKNIQYF	TGTGCCAGCAGCGTAGAAGGGACAGGAGGACCTTGGGCCAAAAACATTCAGTACTTC
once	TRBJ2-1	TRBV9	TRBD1	CASSVGDSYNEQFF	TGTGCCAGCAGCGTAGGGGACAGTTACAATGAGCAGTTCTTC
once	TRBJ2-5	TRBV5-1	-	CASRNFRRGLGTQYF	TGCGCCAGCAGGAATTTCCGTAGAGGGCTGGGGACCCAGTACTTC
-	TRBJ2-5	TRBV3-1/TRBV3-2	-	CASSQGWSGQETQYF	TGTGCCAGCAGCCAAGGGTGGTCAGGCCAAGAGACCCAGTACTTC
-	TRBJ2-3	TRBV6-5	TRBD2	CATQTTSGTDTQYF	TGTGCCACCCAAACAACTAGCGGCACAGATACGCAGTATTTT
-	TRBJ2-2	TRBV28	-	CASSLRSSRKTNTGELFF	TGTGCCAGCAGTTTAAGGTCCTCTAGGAAAACGAACACCGGGGAGCTGTTTTTT
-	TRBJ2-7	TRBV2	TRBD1	CASRPGTDYEQYF	TGTGCCAGCAGACCCGGGACAGACTACGAGCAGTACTTC
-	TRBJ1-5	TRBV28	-	CASSFSGGYQPQHF	TGTGCCAGCAGTTTTTCCGGGGGATATCAGCCCCAGCATTTT